Presented here are 29 T cell receptor beta chains from one specimen sequenced in a study of radiation and T cells in renal cell carcinoma. Assay used: immunoSEQ multiplex PCR; TCRdb lists only in-frame clones, some missing. The repertoire holds some 20,000 clones, with about 55% as singletons. As for treatment: treatment-naive control, cytoreductive nephrectomy. The sample here was tumor tissue, taken from a patient whose treatment was nephrectomy without radiotherapy. These receptors were obtained from a man in his fifties or sixties with renal cell carcinoma.

CDR3 sequence: CASSTDLISGNTIYF. CDR3 DNA sequence: TGTGCCAGCAGTACTGACCTGATCTCTGGAAACACCATATATTTT. The chain has TRBV9 and TRBJ1-3; D call uncertain. Germline assignment: CDR1 SGDLS and CDR2 YYNGEE. Trimming stripped 5 bases from V and 0 bases from J, with 12 bases between. The CDR3 runs 15 residues.

This clone was counted a few times. The V gene is TRBV18, the J gene TRBJ1-1; unclear D gene. Per germline, CDR1 KGHSH and CDR2 LQKENI. The CDR3 extends over 14 amino acids. V was cut by 1 base and J by 3 bases, with 9 bases left in between. CDR3 coding DNA: TGTGCCAGCTCACCACGTGTGATGGACACTGAAGCTTTCTTT. As protein: CASSPRVMDTEAFF.

The gene calls are TRBV25-1 and TRBJ1-2; D gene uncertain. Germline V CDR1 and CDR2: MGHDK, SYGVNS. This CDR3 has 12 amino acids. V gave up 4 bases and J gave up 7 bases, with 10 bases separating them. The CDR3 DNA reads as TGTGCCAGCAGTGTCTCAGGCTCTGGCTACACCTTC. Encoded protein: CASSVSGSGYTF.

J is TRBJ2-3 and V is TRBV28, with 9 nucleotides matching TRBD1. The CDR3 has 15 amino acids. Trimming at V came to 6 bases and at J to 5 bases, leaving 9 bases not matched to a gene. Germline-derived CDR1 and CDR2 are MDHEN and SYDVKM. The CDR3 nucleotides read TGTGCCAGCAGCGTCCGGACAGGGGTTAAAGATACGCAGTATTTT. Amino acids: CASSVRTGVKDTQYF.

This chain uses TRBV19 with TRBJ1-2, with D maybe TRBD1 (5 bases). Deletions cut 6 bases from V and 5 bases from J, with 22 bases between. Germline lookup yields CDR1 LNHDA and CDR2 SQIVND (reference sequence). The CDR3 contains 16 residues. DNA of the CDR3: TGTGCCAGTAGCAAGGGTGGCTCCAGGGCGAGTTATGGCTACACCTTC. Its translation: CASSKGGSRASYGYTF. Looking up the rest from reference TRBV19 and TRBJ1-2 gives the full variable domain: DGGITQSPKYLFRKEGQNVTLSCEQNLNHDAMYWYRQDPGQGLRLIYYSQIVNDFQKGDIAEGYSVSREKKESFPLTVTSAQKNPTAFYLCASSKGGSRASYGYTFGSGTRLTVV.

This sequence joins TRBV7-8 and TRBJ1-1; no clear D. V lost 3 bases, J lost 6 bases, and 11 bases lay in between. This CDR3 comprises 13 residues. Germline V gene sequence: CDR1 SGHVS, CDR2 FQNEAQ. In DNA, the CDR3 is TGTGCCAGCAGCTTCTCCCAAACGCCTGAAGCTTTCTTT. The encoded protein is CASSFSQTPEAFF.

Here the CDR3 reads CASSERQGRDTEAFF. For the CDR3, the DNA is TGTGCCAGCAGCGAAAGACAGGGGCGGGACACTGAAGCTTTCTTT. This chain connects TRBV9 to TRBJ1-1; 8 positions agree with TRBD1. CDR3 length: 15 residues. The germline V gene encodes CDR1 SGDLS and CDR2 YYNGEE. J gave up 3 bases and V 3 bases, and 7 bases lay outside the gene matches.

The chain is built from TRBV6-5 and TRBJ1-1; D remains unclear. The CDR3 extends over 14 amino acids. Germline assignment: CDR1 MNHEY and CDR2 SVGAGI. V dropped 10 bases and J dropped 4 bases, with 19 bases sitting between them. The CDR3 reads CAISREGEITEAFF. CDR3 DNA sequence: TGTGCCATCAGCCGGGAGGGAGAAATCACTGAAGCTTTCTTT.

The chain combines TRBV18 with TRBJ1-5, with TRBD1 identical over 8 bases. CDR3 length: 15 residues. Trimming removed 5 bases from V and 2 bases from J; junction bases left unmatched: 5. The germline CDR1 and CDR2 sequences are KGHSH and LQKENI. CDR3 DNA sequence: TGTGCCAGCTCATCCGGGACAGGCGGCAATCAGCCCCAGCATTTT. The encoded protein is CASSSGTGGNQPQHF.

The table lists this clone with a count of one. The J gene is TRBJ2-3, the V gene TRBV5-6; possible D gene TRBD2, 6 bases. V dropped 3 bases and J dropped 0 bases, with 14 bases sitting between them. Germline lookup yields CDR1 SGHDT and CDR2 YYEEEE. The CDR3 totals 16 residues. CDR3 loop: CASSWAAGLSTDTQYF. The CDR3 nucleotides are TGTGCCAGCAGCTGGGCCGCGGGGTTGAGCACAGATACGCAGTATTTT. Looking up the rest from reference TRBV5-6 and TRBJ2-3 gives the full variable domain: DAGVTQSPTHLIKTRGQQVTLRCSPKSGHDTVSWYQQALGQGPQFIFQYYEEEERQRGNFPDRFSGHQFPNYSSELNVNALLLGDSALYLCASSWAAGLSTDTQYFGPGTRLTVL.

The genes are TRBV19 and TRBJ1-6; D gene uncertain. CDR1 and CDR2 (germline): LNHDA, SQIVND (reference sequence). There are 15 residues in the CDR3. Trimming removed 5 bases from V and 9 bases from J, with 17 bases in between. The CDR3 loop is CASSLGPQRRSPLHF. Here the CDR3 DNA reads TGTGCCAGTAGTTTAGGACCTCAAAGGCGTTCACCCCTCCACTTT.

The chain carries TRBV7-2 and TRBJ2-3, with D possibly TRBD2 on 6 matching bases. The CDR3 covers 15 residues. CDR1 SGHTA and CDR2 FQGNSA come from the germline V gene. Trimming shortened V by 1 base and J by 5 bases, and 13 bases separated the two germline ends. CDR3 bases: TGTGCCAGCAGCTTAGTTTCGGGGGAGGTAGATACGCAGTATTTT. Translating it yields CASSLVSGEVDTQYF.

This clone has at least ten counts. J is TRBJ2-1 and V is TRBV5-1; 8 bases are a match to TRBD2. Germline V CDR1 and CDR2: SGHRS, YFSETQ. CDR3 size: 16 residues. The trim removed 4 bases at V and 1 base at J, leaving 7 bases unmatched. This chain's CDR3 is CASSRDASGSYNEQFF. CDR3 DNA: TGCGCCAGCAGCCGCGATGCTAGCGGGTCCTACAATGAGCAGTTCTTC.

In this sample, this clone turned up a few times. The chain has TRBV28 and TRBJ1-4, with D uncertain. CDR1 and CDR2 (germline): MDHEN, SYDVKM. The CDR3 length is 12 residues. The V end lost 2 bases, the J end lost 8 bases, and 6 bases lay between the germline ends. Written as DNA, the CDR3 is TGTGCCAGCAGTTTAGTGGGGGAAAAACTGTTTTTT. It translates to CASSLVGEKLFF.

This clone came up a few times. The V and J genes are TRBV4-3 and TRBJ2-1, with D unresolved. In germline, CDR1 is LGHNA, CDR2 YSLEER. The CDR3 is 16 residues long. The V and J ends lost 0 bases and 5 bases respectively, with 14 bases between them. In DNA form, the CDR3 reads TGCGCCAGCAGCCAAGATTACGTAGAAACAAACAATGAGCAGTTCTTC. Translation: CASSQDYVETNNEQFF.

V gene TRBV7-2 combines with J gene TRBJ2-7; D might be TRBD2 (6 bases). There are 15 residues in the CDR3. Germline V gives CDR1 SGHTA, CDR2 FQGNSA. V lost 5 bases to trimming and J lost 2 bases, with 16 bases between them. CDR3 DNA sequence: TGTGCCAGCAGCCGTAGCGGACATGCGGCCTACGAGCAGTACTTC. Amino acid sequence: CASSRSGHAAYEQYF.

The J gene is TRBJ1-2, the V gene TRBV13, with TRBD1 matching 8 bases. The CDR3 spans 14 residues. V lost 0 bases to trimming and J lost 3 bases; unmatched junction nucleotides: 0. Germline V gives CDR1 PRHDT, CDR2 FYEKMQ (reference sequence). The CDR3 reads CASSLGTGDYGYTF. As DNA, the CDR3 is TGTGCCAGCAGCTTAGGGACAGGGGACTATGGCTACACCTTC.

The chain couples TRBV4-3 to TRBJ1-1; D call uncertain. CDR3 length: 16 residues. V was pared by 0 bases and J by 0 bases, with 11 bases between. Per the germline V gene, CDR1 is LGHNA and CDR2 is YSLEER. CDR3 sequence (DNA): TGCGCCAGCAGCCAAGATCAAAACGGATTGAACACTGAAGCTTTCTTT. Translating it yields CASSQDQNGLNTEAFF.

The chain is built from TRBV7-2 and TRBJ1-1; D call uncertain. Germline assignment: CDR1 SGHTA and CDR2 FQGNSA. This CDR3 has 14 residues. V lost 4 bases, J lost 2 bases, and 11 bases lay in between. The CDR3 is CASSSLSINTEAFF. CDR3 DNA: TGTGCCAGCAGCTCCTTGTCAATTAACACTGAAGCTTTCTTT.

This clone was seen a few times. This chain joins TRBV2 and TRBJ2-5; the D gene is possibly TRBD1 (5 bases). CDR1 and CDR2 from the germline V gene are SNHLY and FYNNEI. This CDR3 has 15 residues. V lost 5 bases and J lost 5, with 18 bases in between. Written as DNA, the CDR3 is TGTGCCAGCAGTCGAACCCAGACAGCGAGGGAGACCCAGTACTTC. Protein product: CASSRTQTARETQYF.

This clone was counted a few times. The chain links TRBV10-3 to TRBJ1-6; 10 bases align to TRBD1. The V segment lost 11 bases and the J segment 5 bases; nucleotides outside the gene matches: 3. The CDR3 runs to 13 residues. In germline, CDR1 is ENHRY, CDR2 SYGVKD. CDR3 residues: CAVGTGDNSPLHF. For the CDR3, the DNA is TGTGCCGTCGGGACAGGGGATAATTCACCCCTCCACTTT.

This clone has at least ten counts. This chain joins TRBV7-6 and TRBJ1-1; tentative D call: TRBD1 (5 bases). V lost 1 base, J lost 0 bases, and 18 bases lay in between. The CDR3 covers 18 residues. Germline V gene data show CDR1 as SGHVS and CDR2 as FNYEAQ. The CDR3 DNA follows: TGTGCCAGCAGCTTAGTTCGGGGCGGGCAGCTCATGAACACTGAAGCTTTCTTT. Protein: CASSLVRGGQLMNTEAFF.

CDR3 nucleotide sequence: TGCGCCAGCAGCAAAGGGGACAGGGGGCCCGGGGGCTATGGCTACACCTTC. The encoded protein is CASSKGDRGPGGYGYTF. V and J are TRBV4-3 and TRBJ1-2, with 12 bases matching TRBD1. The V and J ends lost 5 bases and 4 bases, in that order; junction bases with no gene match: 11. Germline loops: CDR1 LGHNA, CDR2 YSLEER. The CDR3 totals 17 residues.

This clone was recorded many times. In nucleotides, the CDR3 is TGTGCCAGCAGCACCCAGGGGGCAACTGAAGCTTTCTTT. Protein: CASSTQGATEAFF. The chain is built from TRBV7-9 and TRBJ1-1; 8 positions match TRBD1. Germline V gene data show CDR1 as SEHNR and CDR2 as FQNEAQ (reference sequence). The CDR3 runs 13 residues. V gave up 5 bases and J gave up 5 bases; unmatched junction bases: 4.

This clone has more than one count but fewer than ten. This chain uses TRBV29-1 with TRBJ2-5; 7 nucleotides align to TRBD1. J lost 5 bases, V lost 1 base, and 1 base had no gene match. CDR1 and CDR2 (germline): SQVTM, ANQGSEA. The CDR3 is 12 residues long. This CDR3 reads CSVEGQGETQYF. CDR3 nucleotide sequence: TGCAGCGTTGAAGGACAGGGTGAGACCCAGTACTTC. Looking up the rest from reference TRBV29-1 and TRBJ2-5 gives the full variable domain: SAVISQKPSRDICQRGTSLTIQCQVDSQVTMMFWYRQQPGQSLTLIATANQGSEATYESGFVIDKFPISRPNLTFSTLTVSNMSPEDSSIYLCSVEGQGETQYFGPGTRLLVL.

The chain employs TRBV19 and TRBJ2-7; TRBD2 agrees at 10 bases. V lost 1 base to trimming and J lost 4 bases; unmatched junction nucleotides: 10. CDR1 and CDR2 from the germline V gene are LNHDA and SQIVND (reference sequence). This CDR3 contains 17 residues. CDR3 DNA: TGTGCCAGTAGTATAGCTAGCGGGAGTGATTTCCATTACGAGCAGTACTTC. This translates into CASSIASGSDFHYEQYF.

The chain is built from TRBV18 and TRBJ2-7, with D unclear. Trimming took off 0 bases at V and 2 bases at J, with 17 bases between the two ends. The CDR3 length is 17 residues. The germline V gene encodes CDR1 KGHSH and CDR2 LQKENI. The CDR3 here is CASSPPSRTQRAYEQYF. The DNA for the CDR3 is TGTGCCAGCTCACCACCATCGCGCACGCAGAGAGCCTACGAGCAGTACTTC.

V and J are TRBV30 and TRBJ1-4; tentatively, D is TRBD1 (5 bases). V lost 5 bases and J lost 8, with 12 bases in between. CDR1 and CDR2 from the germline V gene are GTSNPN and SVGIG (reference sequence). CDR3 length: 12 residues. This CDR3 reads CAWGTFREKLFF. The CDR3 coding sequence is TGTGCCTGGGGGACTTTCCGGGAAAAACTGTTTTTT.

The chain combines TRBV2 with TRBJ2-5, with no clear D. CDR3 length: 12 amino acids. CDR1 and CDR2 from the germline V gene are SNHLY and FYNNEI. V was pared by 8 bases and J by 2 bases, with 9 bases between. CDR3 DNA sequence: TGTGCCAGCCTCTGGCGGCAAGAGACCCAGTACTTC. It yields the protein CASLWRQETQYF.